A single sample gave rise to the 21 T cell receptor beta chains below, sequenced in a study of neurological immune-mediated disorders. TCRdb reprocessed the 5' RACE reads with MiXCR, giving one entry per CDR3 protein. The profile shows roughly 88,000 distinct CDR3 sequences, 3% to 4.5% of them singletons. Material for sequencing was PBMCs. These receptors originate from a woman between 50 and 59 years old with multiple sclerosis.

This clonotype was counted ten times or more. The chain joins TRBV5-6 to TRBJ2-1, with 9 positions matching TRBD2. The J segment lost 4 bases and the V segment lost 0 bases, leaving 5 bases of the junction unmatched. The CDR3 extends over 16 amino acids. Germline loops: CDR1 SGHDT, CDR2 YYEEEE. The CDR3 protein is CASSLEGSGSYNEQFF. CDR3 nucleotide sequence: TGTGCCAGCAGCTTGGAGGGTAGCGGGAGTTACAATGAGCAGTTCTTC.

This clonotype was picked up many times. The chain employs TRBV4-3 and TRBJ1-1, with 9 bases fitting TRBD1. Germline CDR1 reads LGHNA; CDR2 reads YSLEER. J gave up 4 bases and V 1 base, and 4 bases lay outside the gene matches. This CDR3 comprises 15 residues. DNA of the CDR3: TGCGCCAGCAGCCAAGGTAGGACAGGGGCCACTGAAGCTTTCTTT. It yields the protein CASSQGRTGATEAFF.

This sequence joins TRBV7-8 and TRBJ2-2, with 10 bases that match TRBD2. This CDR3 has 17 residues. V was pared by 2 bases and J by 2 bases, with 5 bases of the junction left unmatched. Per the germline V gene, CDR1 is SGHVS and CDR2 is FQNEAQ. The CDR3 DNA reads as TGTGCCAGCAGCTTACTTAGCGGGGGGCCTAACACCGGGGAGCTGTTTTTT. Amino acid sequence: CASSLLSGGPNTGELFF.

This clonotype showed up many times. The rearrangement joins TRBV7-9 to TRBJ1-6; D gene unclear. The CDR3 runs 17 residues. Germline loops: CDR1 SEHNR, CDR2 FQNEAQ (reference sequence). Trimming pared 2 bases from V and 5 bases from J, leaving 16 bases between. The DNA of the CDR3 is TGTGCCAGCAGCTTACCCTTAAGGGCGGGTAATAATTCACCCCTCCACTTT. Its translation: CASSLPLRAGNNSPLHF.

This clonotype has ten or more counts. The chain is built from TRBV20-1 and TRBJ1-1; D is unresolved. The CDR3 consists of 15 residues. V gave up 6 bases and J gave up 0 bases, with 17 bases separating them. The V gene's germline CDR1 is DFQATT and CDR2 SNEGSKA (reference sequence). The CDR3 loop reads CSATLRLMVNTEAFF. As DNA, the CDR3 is TGCAGTGCCACACTGAGATTGATGGTGAACACTGAAGCTTTCTTT.

This clonotype was seen repeatedly, ten times or more. The chain links TRBV5-5 to TRBJ1-2; possibly TRBD1 for D (5 bases). Germline V gene lookup returns CDR1 SGHKS and CDR2 YYEKEE (reference sequence). This CDR3 is 15 amino acids long. Trimming cost V 0 bases and J 3 bases, with 12 bases left between them. In DNA, the CDR3 is TGTGCCAGCAGCTTGGTTTGGGGGTCGGACTATGGCTACACCTTC. It yields the protein CASSLVWGSDYGYTF.

In this sample, this clonotype turned up many times. This chain uses TRBV20-1 with TRBJ1-6; TRBD1 might be the D (5 bases). CDR1 and CDR2 (germline): DFQATT, SNEGSKA (reference sequence). This CDR3 is 15 amino acids long. Trimming removed 6 bases at V and 8 bases at J, with 20 bases between. This CDR3 reads CSAPPRAGSYSPLHF. In DNA, the CDR3 is TGCAGTGCGCCGCCGCGGGCAGGGAGTTATTCACCCCTCCACTTT.

This clonotype has a count of ten or more. The chain joins TRBV7-2 to TRBJ2-5; D may be TRBD1 (5 bases). V was trimmed by 0 bases and J by 4 bases, leaving 6 bases between them. CDR3 length: 13 amino acids. In germline, CDR1 is SGHTA, CDR2 FQGNSA. The CDR3 here is CASSLAQGETQYF. The CDR3 DNA reads TGTGCCAGCAGCTTAGCGCAGGGAGAGACCCAGTACTTC. The full variable domain, rest sourced from reference TRBV7-2 and TRBJ2-5, is GAGVSQSPSNKVTEKGKDVELRCDPISGHTALYWYRQSLGQGLEFLIYFQGNSAPDKSGLPSDRFSAERTGGSVSTLTIQRTQQEDSAVYLCASSLAQGETQYFGPGTRLLVL.

This clonotype occurred many times. This rearrangement joins TRBV20-1 to TRBJ2-7; no clear D. Germline values: CDR1 DFQATT, CDR2 SNEGSKA (reference sequence). The V end was cut by 0 bases, the J end by 6 bases, with 6 bases between. The CDR3 totals 11 residues. This CDR3 reads CSARDTGEQYF. The CDR3 DNA is TGCAGTGCTAGAGATACGGGCGAGCAGTACTTC.

This clonotype occurred many times. The genes are TRBV20-1 and TRBJ2-5; 9 bases are a match to TRBD2. This CDR3 is 14 amino acids long. The germline CDR1 and CDR2 sequences are DFQATT and SNEGSKA (reference sequence). Trimming removed 7 bases from V and 4 bases from J; junction bases left unmatched: 10. The CDR3 sequence is CSVGGGVRAETQYF. The CDR3 nucleotides are TGCAGTGTCGGCGGGGGGGTAAGGGCAGAGACCCAGTACTTC.

At least ten counts were recorded for this clonotype. This rearrangement joins TRBV20-1 to TRBJ1-2, with 9 bases matching TRBD1. Looked up from germline, CDR1 is DFQATT and CDR2 is SNEGSKA (reference sequence). CDR3 size: 16 residues. J gave up 4 bases and V 6 bases, and 15 bases lay outside the gene matches. CDR3 amino acids: CSATIPGQGSRYGYTF. The CDR3 region has the DNA TGCAGTGCGACCATTCCGGGACAGGGAAGTCGCTATGGCTACACCTTC.

This clonotype occurred many times. The rearrangement uses TRBV25-1 and TRBJ1-2; 7 bases are shared with TRBD1. Germline CDR1 reads MGHDK; CDR2 reads SYGVNS. The trim removed 3 bases at V and 2 bases at J, leaving 12 bases unmatched. The CDR3 covers 17 residues. This CDR3 is CASSETAEGASNYGYTF. CDR3 DNA sequence: TGTGCCAGCAGTGAGACTGCCGAGGGGGCGTCGAACTATGGCTACACCTTC.

The table lists this clonotype with many counts. V gene TRBV10-2 combines with J gene TRBJ1-5; TRBD1 is a possible D gene (5 bases). CDR3 length equals 15 residues. Trimming removed 3 bases from V and 0 bases from J, with 9 bases in between. Germline V gives CDR1 WSHSY, CDR2 SAAADI. CDR3 loop: CASSEAGNSNQPQHF. The CDR3 DNA reads TGCGCCAGCAGTGAAGCAGGGAATAGCAATCAGCCCCAGCATTTT.

This clonotype was seen many times. The chain uses TRBV14 and TRBJ2-3; D uncertain. Per germline, CDR1 SGHDN and CDR2 FVKESK. V lost 2 bases to trimming and J lost 7 bases, with 10 bases between them. This CDR3 is 13 amino acids long. DNA for the CDR3: TGTGCCAGCAGCCAAAATTTCGGTTATACGCAGTATTTT. It specifies CASSQNFGYTQYF.

This clonotype came up many times. This rearrangement joins TRBV9 to TRBJ1-6, with 8 bases matching TRBD1. The CDR3 is made up of 17 amino acids. Germline V gives CDR1 SGDLS, CDR2 YYNGEE. V dropped 4 bases and J dropped 7; count of bases not matched to a gene: 13. CDR3 nucleotides: TGTGCCAGCAGCCCTGACAGGGGATTTCGGTTAAATTCACCCCTCCACTTT. It translates to CASSPDRGFRLNSPLHF. Looking up the rest from reference TRBV9 and TRBJ1-6 gives the full variable domain: DSGVTQTPKHLITATGQRVTLRCSPRSGDLSVYWYQQSLDQGLQFLIQYYNGEERAKGNILERFSAQQFPDLHSELNLSSLELGDSALYFCASSPDRGFRLNSPLHFGNGTRLTVT.

This clonotype was counted ten times or more. The chain uses TRBV5-1 and TRBJ1-1; D uncertain. The CDR3 runs 13 residues. The V end was cut by 4 bases, the J end by 4 bases, with 11 bases between. Germline V lookup: CDR1 SGHRS, CDR2 YFSETQ. CDR3 coding DNA: TGCGCCAGCAGCCCAATGGGGAGCACTGAAGCTTTCTTT. Protein: CASSPMGSTEAFF. Variable domain in full (rest from reference TRBV5-1 and TRBJ1-1): KAGVTQTPRYLIKTRGQQVTLSCSPISGHRSVSWYQQTPGQGLQFLFEYFSETQRNKGNFPGRFSGRQFSNSRSEMNVSTLELGDSALYLCASSPMGSTEAFFGQGTRLTVV.

This clonotype was counted only a few times. The rearrangement uses TRBV28 and TRBJ1-2; 8 bases map to TRBD1. J was trimmed by 2 bases and V by 4 bases; bases with no gene match: 3. This CDR3 comprises 14 residues. The germline gives CDR1 MDHEN, CDR2 SYDVKM. CDR3 DNA sequence: TGTGCCAGCAGTTCGGACAGGGTAAACTATGGCTACACCTTC. Translating gives CASSSDRVNYGYTF.

This clonotype was counted ten times or more. CDR3 in amino acids: CASSGGMWDSNQPQHF. DNA of the CDR3: TGCGCCAGCAGCGGGGGAATGTGGGATAGCAATCAGCCCCAGCATTTT. The chain joins TRBV5-1 to TRBJ1-5; tentative D call: TRBD1 (5 bases). The V end was cut by 4 bases, the J end by 0 bases, with 14 bases between. This CDR3 is 16 amino acids long. In germline, CDR1 is SGHRS, CDR2 YFSETQ.

The table lists this clonotype with many counts. The genes are TRBV14 and TRBJ2-3; D possibly corresponds to TRBD2 (6 bases). Germline V gene sequence: CDR1 SGHDN, CDR2 FVKESK. The CDR3 sequence is 16 residues long. Between the trimmed V and J ends, which lost 2 bases and 2 bases, there was a span of 14 bases. CDR3: CASSQRITSSTDTQYF. The CDR3 region has the DNA TGTGCCAGCAGCCAACGGATCACTAGCTCCACAGATACGCAGTATTTT.

This clonotype was counted at least ten times. The chain is built from TRBV5-6 and TRBJ2-3; no clear D. CDR1 is SGHDT and CDR2 is YYEEEE in the germline V gene. This CDR3 is built from 17 residues. The V end was cut by 0 bases, the J end by 2 bases, with 16 bases between. The CDR3 loop reads CASSLAKQTYLTDTQYF. The CDR3 DNA is TGTGCCAGCAGCTTGGCCAAGCAGACCTACCTCACAGATACGCAGTATTTT.

Ten or more counts support this clonotype. The chain couples TRBV20-1 to TRBJ2-2; possibly TRBD1 or TRBD2 for D (6 bases each). CDR3 size: 15 residues. Germline CDR1 is DFQATT and CDR2 is SNEGSKA (reference sequence). The V gene lost 3 bases and the J gene lost 0 bases, with 11 bases spanning the gap. CDR3 nucleotide sequence: TGCAGTGCTAGCAGAGGGGGGCCGAACACCGGGGAGCTGTTTTTT. Translated, it gives CSASRGGPNTGELFF.